This T cell receptor (beta chain) was profiled in a study of OX40 agonist ivuxolimab in advanced cancers. Study background: The patients got ivuxolimab, which is an agonistic anti-OX40 (CD134) antibody. Regarding the study as a whole: Clonal expansion was seen in CD4+ and CD8+ blood T cells by week 6 at 0.1 to 3.0 mg/kg. No determination was made of the antigen specificity of the expanded peripheral T cells.

Assay: immunoSEQ multiplex PCR; the TCRdb copy retains only in-frame clones and omits some. Of 75,000 to 90,000 clones in the sample, about 89% were seen once. The CDR3 totals 12 residues. CDR1 and CDR2 (germline): SGHRS, YFSETQ. Trimming removed 0 bases at V and 4 bases at J, with 5 bases between. Points on this clone: No antigen is known for it.

The genes are TRBV5-1 and TRBJ2-7; D is unresolved. This TCR came from an adult with an advanced solid tumor such as melanoma, head and neck, liver or kidney cancer. The sample in question was CD4+ or CD8+ T cells sorted from blood, obtained in a trial of the OX40 agonist ivuxolimab. CDR3 DNA: TGCGCCAGCAGCTTGGGAATGTACGAGCAGTACTTC. This codes for CASSLGMYEQYF.